Below, one T cell receptor beta chain is given with its context. The data were obtained in a study of cytomegalovirus exposure and HLA in healthy donors. Sequencing was performed with immunoSEQ multiplex PCR; in TCRdb, only in-frame clones are kept and a portion is missing. The sample contains about 110,000 clones, over 75% of which appear only once. This CDR3 region has 14 residues. Germline trimming cut 2 bases from V and 0 bases from J; bases unmatched to any gene: 1. From germline, CDR1 is MGHDK and CDR2 SYGVNS. The receptor comes from a woman aged 25 to 45 in good health and CMV-seropositive. Sequencing used PBMCs. This chain links TRBV25-1 with TRBJ2-7, with 7 bases lining up with TRBD2. CDR3 DNA sequence: TGTGCCAGCAGTGAAAGCGGGGACTCCTACGAGCAGTACTTC. Its translation is CASSESGDSYEQYF.